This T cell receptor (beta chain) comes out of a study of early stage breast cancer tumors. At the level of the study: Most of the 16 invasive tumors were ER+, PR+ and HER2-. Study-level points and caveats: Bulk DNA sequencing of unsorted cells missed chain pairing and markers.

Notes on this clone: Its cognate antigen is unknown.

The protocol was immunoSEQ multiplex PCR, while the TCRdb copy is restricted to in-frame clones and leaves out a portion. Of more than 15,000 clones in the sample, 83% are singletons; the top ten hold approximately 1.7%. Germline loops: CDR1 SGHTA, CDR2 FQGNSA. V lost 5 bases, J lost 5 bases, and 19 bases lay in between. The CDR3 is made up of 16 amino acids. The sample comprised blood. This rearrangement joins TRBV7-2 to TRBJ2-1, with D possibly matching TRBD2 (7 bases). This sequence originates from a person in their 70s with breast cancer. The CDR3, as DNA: TGTGCCAGCAGCAAAAGCTCCGGGGGGCCTAACAATGAGCAGTTCTTC. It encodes CASSKSSGGPNNEQFF.